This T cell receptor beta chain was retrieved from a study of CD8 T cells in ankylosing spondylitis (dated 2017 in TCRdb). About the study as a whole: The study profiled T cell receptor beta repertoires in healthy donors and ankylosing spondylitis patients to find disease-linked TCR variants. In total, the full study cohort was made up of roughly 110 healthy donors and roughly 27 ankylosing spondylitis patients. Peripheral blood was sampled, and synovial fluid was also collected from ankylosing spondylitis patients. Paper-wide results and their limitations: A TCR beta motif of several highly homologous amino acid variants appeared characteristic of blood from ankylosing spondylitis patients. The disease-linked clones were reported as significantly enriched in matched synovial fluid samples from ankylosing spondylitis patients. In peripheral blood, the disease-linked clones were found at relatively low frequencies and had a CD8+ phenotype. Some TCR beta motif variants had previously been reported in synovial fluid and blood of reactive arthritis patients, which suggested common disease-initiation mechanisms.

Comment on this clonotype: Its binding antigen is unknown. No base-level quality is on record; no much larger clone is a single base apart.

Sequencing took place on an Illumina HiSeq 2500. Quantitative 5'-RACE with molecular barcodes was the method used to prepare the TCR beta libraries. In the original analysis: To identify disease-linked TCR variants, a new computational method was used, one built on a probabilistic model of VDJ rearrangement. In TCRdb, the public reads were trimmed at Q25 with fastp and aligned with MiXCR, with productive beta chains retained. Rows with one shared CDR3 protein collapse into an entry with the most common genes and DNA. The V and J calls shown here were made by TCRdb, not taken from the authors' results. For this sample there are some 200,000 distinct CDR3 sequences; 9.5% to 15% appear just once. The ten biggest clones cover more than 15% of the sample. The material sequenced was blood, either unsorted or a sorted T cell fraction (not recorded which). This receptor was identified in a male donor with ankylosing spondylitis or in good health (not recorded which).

The base sequence is TGTGCCAGCAGCCAAGTGCCGGAGACCCAGTACTTC. Its translation is CASSQVPETQYF. The sequence is built from TRBV4-2 and TRBJ2-5, with the D gene not confidently named. Between the V and J ends, shortened by 1 base and 5 bases respectively, the junction contains 5 bases. CDR1 and CDR2 are drawn from the germline V gene: LGHNA, YNFKEQ. The CDR3 runs 12 amino acids, cysteine and phenylalanine included. This entry keeps only the CDR3 DNA: 36 bases, framed from base 1.